One sample yielded the 27 T cell receptor beta chains listed below, sequenced in a study of blood T cell repertoires in COVID-19. The repertoire was sequenced with immunoSEQ multiplex PCR; TCRdb's copy has only in-frame clones and lacks some. The sample lists roughly 150,000 clones; approximately 86% were seen once. What was sequenced was peripheral blood. The source is a woman over 75 with COVID-19, enrolled during active disease.

In this sample, this clone turned up a few times. The chain is built from TRBV3-1 (or the pseudogene TRBV3-2) and TRBJ1-2, with TRBD1 as a possible D gene (6 bases). Deletions cut 4 bases from V and 10 bases from J, with 10 bases between. Per germline, CDR1 LGHDT and CDR2 YNNKEL (reference sequence). CDR3 size: 11 residues. CDR3 sequence (DNA): TGTGCCAGCAGCCTTGGACAGTCCTACACCTTC. The encoded protein is CASSLGQSYTF.

The chain employs TRBV6-5 and TRBJ2-2; 7 bases align to TRBD2. This CDR3 contains 15 residues. The ends lost 6 bases at V and 1 base at J; junction bases unmatched: 5. Germline CDR1 reads MNHEY; CDR2 reads SVGAGI. The chain's CDR3 is CASRQTSQNTGELFF. CDR3 coding DNA: TGTGCCAGCAGACAGACTAGCCAGAACACCGGGGAGCTGTTTTTT.

This clone was counted once. The chain combines TRBV6-4 with TRBJ2-7, with 12 bases aligning to TRBD2. Looked up from germline, CDR1 is MRHNA and CDR2 is SNTAGT. The CDR3 length is 16 residues. V trimming: 1 base; J trimming: 2 bases; junction bases outside the gene matches: 3. Written as DNA, the CDR3 is TGTGCCAGCAGTGACTGGACTAGCGGGACAACCTACGAGCAGTACTTC. Protein sequence: CASSDWTSGTTYEQYF.

This chain uses TRBV5-5 with TRBJ2-1, with 9 bases lining up with TRBD1. This CDR3 comprises 17 residues. Trimming at V came to 4 bases and at J to 6 bases, leaving 14 bases not matched to a gene. Germline values: CDR1 SGHKS, CDR2 YYEKEE (reference sequence). The CDR3 DNA reads as TGTGCCAGCAGCCAACAAATTGGGACAGGGAATATCAATGAGCAGTTCTTC. It codes for CASSQQIGTGNINEQFF.

The CDR3 nucleotides read TGTGCCAGCAGCCAAGGTGAAGGGACAGCGAACACCGGGGAGCTGTTTTTT. Translation gives CASSQGEGTANTGELFF. V is TRBV4-2 and J is TRBJ2-2; 7 nucleotides align to TRBD1. CDR3 length: 17 amino acids. The germline gives CDR1 LGHNA, CDR2 YNFKEQ. Trimming cost V 1 base and J 0 bases; bases outside gene matches: 5.

The chain is built from TRBV4-3 and TRBJ2-7, with TRBD1 identical over 9 bases. This CDR3 contains 14 residues. Germline V gives CDR1 LGHNA, CDR2 YSLEER. The trim removed 4 bases at V and 5 bases at J, leaving 6 bases unmatched. The CDR3 reads CASSLDRQGDEQYF. CDR3 bases: TGCGCCAGCAGCCTTGACAGACAGGGGGACGAGCAGTACTTC.

This clone was detected once. The rearrangement uses TRBV9 and TRBJ2-5, with D possibly being TRBD1 (8 bases). This CDR3 contains 15 residues. Germline V gene data show CDR1 as SGDLS and CDR2 as YYNGEE. The germline V and J ends were trimmed by 4 bases and 2 bases, with 15 bases remaining between them. CDR3 residues: CASSPGQGGQETQYF. CDR3 coding DNA: TGTGCCAGCAGCCCAGGACAGGGAGGGCAAGAGACCCAGTACTTC.

The chain employs TRBV12-3 or TRBV12-4 and TRBJ2-3; the D gene is possibly TRBD2 (5 bases). Trimming stripped 5 bases from V and 2 bases from J, with 5 bases between. The CDR3 is made up of 12 amino acids. The CDR3 sequence: CASSRDTDTQYF. The CDR3 DNA reads TGTGCCAGCAGTCGGGACACAGATACGCAGTATTTT.

This rearrangement joins TRBV20-1 to TRBJ1-5, with D maybe TRBD1 (6 bases). The V gene lost 3 bases and the J gene lost 0 bases, with 15 bases spanning the gap. CDR3 length: 16 amino acids. From germline, CDR1 is DFQATT and CDR2 SNEGSKA (reference sequence). CDR3 loop: CSASRGSATSNQPQHF. The CDR3 DNA reads as TGCAGTGCTAGTAGGGGGTCAGCGACTAGCAATCAGCCCCAGCATTTT.

The chain joins TRBV19 to TRBJ2-1, with 8 bases that match TRBD2. V gave up 4 bases and J gave up 5 bases; unmatched junction bases: 4. The germline V gene encodes CDR1 LNHDA and CDR2 SQIVND (reference sequence). There are 14 residues in the CDR3. The CDR3, as DNA: TGTGCCAGTAGTACGGGACTAGGGAACAATGAGCAGTTCTTC. Translation gives CASSTGLGNNEQFF. Drawing the rest from reference TRBV19 and TRBJ2-1, the complete variable domain is DGGITQSPKYLFRKEGQNVTLSCEQNLNHDAMYWYRQDPGQGLRLIYYSQIVNDFQKGDIAEGYSVSREKKESFPLTVTSAQKNPTAFYLCASSTGLGNNEQFFGPGTRLTVL.

CDR3: CASSLTGSPNTEAFF. The CDR3 DNA sequence: TGCGCCAGCAGCTTGACAGGAAGCCCGAACACTGAAGCTTTCTTT. The chain combines TRBV5-1 with TRBJ1-1, with D maybe TRBD1 (5 bases). V was trimmed by 1 base and J by 1 base, leaving 11 bases between them. The CDR3 extends over 15 amino acids. Germline CDR1 is SGHRS and CDR2 is YFSETQ.

The CDR3 DNA follows: TGCGCCAGCAGCTTGGTGAGCTCCTACGAGCAGTACTTC. Amino acid sequence: CASSLVSSYEQYF. The J gene is TRBJ2-7, the V gene TRBV5-1; D unresolved. V shed 0 bases and J shed 0 bases, with 4 bases lying between them. Germline V gives CDR1 SGHRS, CDR2 YFSETQ. The CDR3 totals 13 residues.

The J gene is TRBJ2-1, the V gene TRBV6-2 or TRBV6-3; 8 bases match TRBD1. The trim removed 2 bases at V and 3 bases at J, leaving 6 bases unmatched. This CDR3 spans 16 amino acids. Germline CDR1 reads MNHEY; CDR2 reads SVGEGT. CDR3: CASSYSRDRSYNEQFF. In DNA, the CDR3 is TGTGCCAGCAGTTACAGCCGGGACAGGAGCTACAATGAGCAGTTCTTC.

V gene TRBV28 combines with J gene TRBJ2-1, with D possibly matching TRBD2 (5 bases). Germline lookup yields CDR1 MDHEN and CDR2 SYDVKM. The CDR3 is 15 amino acids. Trimming cost V 1 base and J 8 bases, with 15 bases left between them. The chain's CDR3 is CASSLSPLASYEQFF. The CDR3 DNA reads as TGTGCCAGCAGTTTATCCCCTCTAGCCAGTTATGAGCAGTTCTTC.

This sequence joins TRBV5-4 and TRBJ2-3; 7 nucleotides align to TRBD1. The CDR3 has 14 amino acids. Germline loops: CDR1 SGHNT, CDR2 YYREEE (reference sequence). V trimming: 4 bases; J trimming: 4 bases; junction bases outside the gene matches: 6. CDR3 in DNA: TGTGCCAGCAGCCCTGGACAGGCCTCAGATACGCAGTATTTT. Amino acids: CASSPGQASDTQYF.

The chain has TRBV11-3 and TRBJ2-7; D is perhaps TRBD2 (6 bases). From germline, CDR1 is SGHNT and CDR2 YENEEA. V gave up 9 bases and J gave up 2 bases, with 11 bases separating them. There are 12 residues in the CDR3. The CDR3: CASAGSTYEQYF. Written as DNA, the CDR3 is TGTGCCAGTGCGGGGTCGACCTACGAGCAGTACTTC.

A word on this clone: Other DNA sequences in this specimen translate into the identical CDR3. V is TRBV19 and J is TRBJ2-3; tentative D call: TRBD1 (5 bases). In germline, CDR1 is LNHDA, CDR2 SQIVND (reference sequence). CDR3 length: 13 residues. The V end lost 3 bases, the J end lost 3 bases, and 7 bases lay between the germline ends. DNA of the CDR3: TGTGCCAGTAGTATCCAGGGAACAGATACGCAGTATTTT. Its protein product is CASSIQGTDTQYF.

This rearrangement joins TRBV3-1 (or the pseudogene TRBV3-2) to TRBJ1-5; the match to TRBD1 covers 10 bases. Losses at the gene ends were 4 bases for V and 9 bases for J; bases not matched to a gene: 3. The CDR3 is 13 residues long. CDR1 and CDR2 (germline): LGHDT, YNNKEL (reference sequence). The DNA for the CDR3 is TGTGCCAGCAGCCCGGGACAGGGGAGGCCCCAGCATTTT. Residues: CASSPGQGRPQHF.

The rearrangement links TRBV28 to TRBJ1-2; D unresolved. CDR1 is MDHEN and CDR2 is SYDVKM in the germline V gene. Trimming took 6 bases from V and 6 from J, leaving 20 bases between them. This CDR3 has 15 amino acids. DNA of the CDR3: TGTGCCAGCAGCCCCCCGGAGATAGGAGGGAATGGCTACACCTTC. Its translation is CASSPPEIGGNGYTF.

J is TRBJ1-5 and V is TRBV19; 8 bases fit TRBD1. J gave up 2 bases and V 5 bases, and 8 bases lay outside the gene matches. Germline CDR1 is LNHDA and CDR2 is SQIVND (reference sequence). CDR3 length: 16 amino acids. DNA for the CDR3: TGTGCCAGTAGTCCACCGGGACAGGTAGGCAATCAGCCCCAGCATTTT. Translating gives CASSPPGQVGNQPQHF.

Here the CDR3 DNA reads TGTGCCAGCAGTTCGGGGGTTTCTGAAGCTTTCTTT. It translates to CASSSGVSEAFF. The chain has TRBV12-3 or TRBV12-4 and TRBJ1-1; tentative D call: TRBD1 (5 bases). The CDR3 is 12 residues long. Deletions cut 4 bases from V and 6 bases from J, with 9 bases between.

The count of this clone is one. This chain links TRBV19 with TRBJ1-1, with a weak D call TRBD1 (6 bases). V was shortened by 4 bases and J by 1 base, with 10 bases between the two germline ends. Germline lookup yields CDR1 LNHDA and CDR2 SQIVND (reference sequence). This CDR3 has 14 amino acids. DNA for the CDR3: TGTGCCAGTAGTACAGTAGGGGGGAACACTGAAGCTTTCTTT. Protein: CASSTVGGNTEAFF.

The genes are TRBV6-1 and TRBJ2-1; the D gene is possibly TRBD2 (7 bases). V was cut by 0 bases and J by 6 bases, with 12 bases left in between. Germline values: CDR1 MNHNS, CDR2 SASEGT. This CDR3 comprises 15 residues. The CDR3 bases are TGTGCCAGCAGTGAAGCGTGGGAGGGGGGCAATGAGCAGTTCTTC. It codes for CASSEAWEGGNEQFF.

The gene calls are TRBV19 and TRBJ2-7; possibly TRBD1 for D (5 bases). Germline loops: CDR1 LNHDA, CDR2 SQIVND (reference sequence). The length of the CDR3 is 16 residues. V lost 3 bases and J 6 bases, leaving 21 bases between the germline ends. The CDR3 DNA is TGTGCCAGTAGTATCAAAGCCCCGCAGGGTGCGTCCGAGCAGTACTTC. Translating it yields CASSIKAPQGASEQYF.

Only a few counts were recorded for this clone. The chain links TRBV4-2 to TRBJ1-1; D may be TRBD1 (6 bases). The germline V gene has CDR1 LGHNA and CDR2 YNFKEQ. This CDR3 is built from 16 residues. Trimming took off 1 base at V and 1 base at J, with 13 bases between the two ends. The CDR3 protein is CASSQGAGDKNTEAFF. In DNA, the CDR3 is TGTGCCAGCAGCCAAGGAGCCGGGGACAAGAACACTGAAGCTTTCTTT.

The gene calls are TRBV5-4 and TRBJ1-4; D might be TRBD1 (6 bases). This CDR3 has 15 residues. Per germline, CDR1 SGHNT and CDR2 YYREEE (reference sequence). The V end was cut by 0 bases, the J end by 4 bases, with 10 bases between. The CDR3 DNA is TGTGCCAGCAGCTTGGTCCCAGGGGTTAATGAAAAACTGTTTTTT. It encodes CASSLVPGVNEKLFF. Full variable domain (missing parts from reference TRBV5-4 and TRBJ1-4): ETGVTQSPTHLIKTRGQQVTLRCSSQSGHNTVSWYQQALGQGPQFIFQYYREEENGRGNFPPRFSGLQFPNYSSELNVNALELDDSALYLCASSLVPGVNEKLFFGSGTQLSVL.

The chain uses TRBV10-3 and TRBJ2-1, with TRBD2 as a possible D gene (6 bases). This CDR3 is built from 16 residues. CDR1 and CDR2 (germline): ENHRY, SYGVKD. The V and J ends lost 4 bases and 1 base respectively, with 14 bases between them. The CDR3 sequence: CAISASGSPSYNEQFF. In DNA, the CDR3 is TGTGCCATCAGTGCGAGCGGGTCCCCTTCCTACAATGAGCAGTTCTTC.